The 6 T cell receptor beta chains below all came from one sample that was sequenced in a study of cytomegalovirus exposure and HLA in healthy donors. Generated by immunoSEQ multiplex PCR, the TCRdb table keeps only in-frame clones and is missing some. The sample holds roughly 150,000 clones, 94% seen once. The sequencing sample was made of PBMCs. These receptors were obtained from a man younger than 35 in good health and CMV-seropositive.

The genes are TRBV18 and TRBJ2-2; the match to TRBD1 covers 8 bases. J lost 6 bases, V lost 5 bases, and 11 bases had no gene match. The CDR3 contains 16 residues. Germline V gives CDR1 KGHSH, CDR2 LQKENI. This CDR3 reads CASSARTGLAAGELFF. CDR3 bases: TGTGCCAGCTCAGCCAGGACAGGGTTGGCCGCCGGGGAGCTGTTTTTT. Supplemented by reference TRBV18 and TRBJ2-2, the full variable domain reads NAGVMQNPRHLVRRRGQEARLRCSPMKGHSHVYWYRQLPEEGLKFMVYLQKENIIDESGMPKERFSAEFPKEGPSILRIQQVVRGDSAAYFCASSARTGLAAGELFFGEGSRLTVL.

The chain uses TRBV5-6 and TRBJ2-5, with a possible D match to TRBD1 (5 bases). Germline V lookup: CDR1 SGHDT, CDR2 YYEEEE. The CDR3 sequence is 13 residues long. V was trimmed by 5 bases and J by 5 bases, leaving 13 bases between them. The CDR3 protein is CASSQGLGETQYF. The CDR3 DNA reads as TGTGCCAGCAGTCAGGGCTTAGGGGAGACCCAGTACTTC.

This clone was seen just once. Here the CDR3 reads CASSRTSGANVLTF. The CDR3 nucleotides read TGTGCCAGCAGTCGGACATCCGGGGCCAACGTCCTGACTTTC. The rearrangement links TRBV28 to TRBJ2-6; D is perhaps TRBD1 (5 bases). With 5 bases removed from V and 4 bases from J, the gap between germline ends came to 9 bases. CDR3 length equals 14 residues. Germline V gene data show CDR1 as MDHEN and CDR2 as SYDVKM.

The CDR3 nucleotides are TGCGCCAGCAGCCAAGGCCTAGCGGGAGGGGCGTCTAATGAGCAGTTCTTC. Protein product: CASSQGLAGGASNEQFF. The chain has TRBV4-1 and TRBJ2-1; 12 nucleotides match TRBD2. J gave up 7 bases and V 1 base, and 8 bases lay outside the gene matches. The CDR3 length is 17 residues. Germline V gene lookup returns CDR1 MGHRA and CDR2 YSYEKL.

The rearrangement links TRBV28 to TRBJ2-1; D perhaps matches TRBD2 (6 bases). The V gene's germline CDR1 is MDHEN and CDR2 SYDVKM. This CDR3 has 16 amino acids. V lost 1 base, J lost 0 bases, and 10 bases lay in between. In DNA form, the CDR3 reads TGTGCCAGCAGTTTATCTGCGGGGTTCTCCTACAATGAGCAGTTCTTC. Encoded protein: CASSLSAGFSYNEQFF.

V and J are TRBV11-1 and TRBJ2-2, with D tentatively TRBD1 (6 bases). CDR3 size: 16 residues. Germline V gene lookup returns CDR1 SGHAT and CDR2 FQDESV (reference sequence). V was pared by 5 bases and J by 3 bases, with 16 bases between. CDR3 DNA sequence: TGTGCCAGCAGCCGATTCCGGACAGCGGACACCGGGGAGCTGTTTTTT. It yields the protein CASSRFRTADTGELFF.